This TCR beta chain was identified during a study of T cell responses to AZD1222 COVID-19 vaccine. Study-level results: The span of vaccine-associated CD4 TCRs extended across spike, with dominance at 160-218 and 743-854. The sample set comprised mostly white British donors with more females, and clonal diversity was possibly underestimated. Recipients of AZD1222 seropositive at baseline numbered only 6 or 7.

This clone showed up just once. Antigen specificity is unknown. The protocol was immunoSEQ multiplex PCR, while the TCRdb copy is restricted to in-frame clones and leaves out a portion. Of under 150,000 clones listed, approximately 92% are singletons. Between the trimmed V and J ends, which lost 7 bases and 1 base, there was a span of 8 bases. The CDR3 contains 11 residues. Germline V gene lookup returns CDR1 SQVTM and CDR2 ANQGSEA. V and J are TRBV29-1 and TRBJ2-7, with TRBD1 as a possible D gene (5 bases). The specimen was peripheral blood, collected 28 days after the second AZD1222 dose. The clonotype comes from an adult who received the AZD1222 COVID-19 vaccine. The CDR3 loop is CSARQSYEQYF. CDR3 DNA: TGCAGCGCCCGACAGTCCTACGAGCAGTACTTC.